Described below is a single T cell receptor beta chain sequence and its context. As yet, its antigen is unknown. These data come from a study of T cells after yellow fever vaccination. The CDR3 is 18 residues long. V lost 0 bases to trimming and J lost 0 bases; unmatched junction nucleotides: 5. CDR1 SGHTA and CDR2 FQGNSA come from the germline V gene. Study-level points and caveats: Among primary-vaccination clones, most reappeared after the booster, at about 95% for CD4 and more than 85% for CD8. The secondary response peaked faster, at day 5 versus 15, but was weaker. Some clonotypes were seen in both the CD4 and the CD8 compartments. These made up a small share and likely arose from convergent recombination.

As TCR cDNA was made by 5'RACE template switching, a universal primer site and UMIs were added. TCRdb re-called the 5' RACE reads with MiXCR, one entry per CDR3 protein. The sample contains 500,000 to 700,000 distinct CDR3 sequences, about 19% of which appear only once. The material was PBMCs, obtained 15 days after the yellow fever booster vaccination. The TCR comes from a man younger than 40 who received the YFV17D yellow fever vaccine. This chain joins TRBV7-2 and TRBJ2-1; 10 bases map to TRBD2. The CDR3 region is CASSLAGSGGSSYNEQFF. CDR3 sequence (DNA): TGTGCCAGCAGCTTAGCTGGTAGCGGGGGGAGCTCCTACAATGAGCAGTTCTTC.